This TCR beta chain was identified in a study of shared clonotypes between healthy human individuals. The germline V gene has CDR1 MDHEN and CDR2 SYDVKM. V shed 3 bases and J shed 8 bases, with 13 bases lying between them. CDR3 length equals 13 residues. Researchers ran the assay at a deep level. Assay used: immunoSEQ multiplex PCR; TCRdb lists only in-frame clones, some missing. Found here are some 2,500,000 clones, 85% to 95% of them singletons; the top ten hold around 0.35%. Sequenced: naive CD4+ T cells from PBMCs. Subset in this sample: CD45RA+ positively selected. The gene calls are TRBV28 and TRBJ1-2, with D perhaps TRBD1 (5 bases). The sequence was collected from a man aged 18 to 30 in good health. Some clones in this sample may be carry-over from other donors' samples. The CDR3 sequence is CASSFGTRGGYTF. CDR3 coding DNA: TGTGCCAGCAGTTTCGGGACCCGAGGGGGCTACACCTTC.